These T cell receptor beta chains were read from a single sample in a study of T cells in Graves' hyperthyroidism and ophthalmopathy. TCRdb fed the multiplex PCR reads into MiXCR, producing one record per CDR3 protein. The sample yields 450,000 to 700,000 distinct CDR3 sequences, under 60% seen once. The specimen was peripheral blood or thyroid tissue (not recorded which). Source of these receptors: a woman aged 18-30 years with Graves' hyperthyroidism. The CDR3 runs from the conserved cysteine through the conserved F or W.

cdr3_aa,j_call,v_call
CASSSQLAGGRKLFF,TRBJ1-4,TRBV12-3/TRBV12-4
CASSLAQTITEAFF,TRBJ1-1,TRBV7-2
CASSGEGVGYTF,TRBJ1-2,TRBV2
CASSVEDWAELFF,TRBJ2-2,TRBV9
CASSTPPPGANVLTF,TRBJ2-6,TRBV19
CAIRRELAGGQTQYF,TRBJ2-5,TRBV10-3
CASSPGQGMADTQYF,TRBJ2-3,TRBV7-9
CASSAGGTAYEQYF,TRBJ2-7,TRBV19
CSANTQGARAFF,TRBJ1-1,TRBV20-1
CASTGAEREQYF,TRBJ2-7,TRBV27
CAITEGTGVGEQYF,TRBJ2-7,TRBV10-3
CASSDRITEAFF,TRBJ1-1,TRBV25-1
CSARGDTGDQETQYF,TRBJ2-5,TRBV20-1
CASSLTLTRSDTQYF,TRBJ2-3,TRBV7-9
CASSHDQVEETQYF,TRBJ2-5,TRBV6-5
CASSPRRDRAHEQYF,TRBJ2-7,TRBV19
CASTSFRGYNEKLFF,TRBJ1-4,TRBV2
CASSPRGPNQPQHF,TRBJ1-5,TRBV11-3
CSRAKGRESEQYF,TRBJ2-7,TRBV20-1
CASSRGTSYYEQYF,TRBJ2-7,TRBV14
CATSDLIFAGVDEQFF,-,TRBV24-1
CASNPGGPGNTIYF,TRBJ1-3,TRBV2
CATSDLNTEAFF,TRBJ1-1,TRBV24-1
CASSYTTGEDGNSPLHF,TRBJ1-6,TRBV6-5
CASSLGRTYSNQPQHF,TRBJ1-5,TRBV7-8
CASSRTGNRSNQPQHF,TRBJ1-5,TRBV19
CASSEVIYGYTF,TRBJ1-2,TRBV6-1
CASLLNEKLFF,TRBJ1-4,TRBV2
CASSVGALSGANVLTF,TRBJ2-6,TRBV9
CASSILDSHEQYF,TRBJ2-7,TRBV5-1
CASSLWVVSHETQYF,TRBJ2-5,TRBV7-2
CASTPGAGNTIYF,TRBJ1-3,TRBV7-6
CASSWDAKNIQYF,-,TRBV7-9
CASSEAMGSYEQYF,TRBJ2-7,TRBV2
CASSSLGTVNTEAFF,TRBJ1-1,TRBV25-1
CASILNRGSKETQYF,TRBJ2-5,TRBV2
CSALPGRGNTGELFF,TRBJ2-2,TRBV20-1
CASSFGTSVNTGELFF,TRBJ2-2,TRBV5-4
CASSSGRFATNEKLFF,TRBJ1-4,TRBV19
CSLDRAYEQYF,TRBJ2-7,TRBV29-1
CASSQGIDTPGANVLTF,TRBJ2-6,TRBV19
CASSLESTIGQLTGELFF,TRBJ2-2,TRBV11-2
CSSQDLGGPETQYF,TRBJ2-5,TRBV29-1
CASSPYRLAGGHDNEQYF,TRBJ2-7,TRBV7-2
CASGLLYMSTDTQYF,TRBJ2-3,TRBV12-5
CASSPGQDGANVLTF,TRBJ2-6,TRBV7-2
CAWSEQLNTEAFF,TRBJ1-1,TRBV30
CASSSRTSGRYEQYF,TRBJ2-7,TRBV7-9
CASSGGGWSTEAFF,TRBJ1-1,TRBV2